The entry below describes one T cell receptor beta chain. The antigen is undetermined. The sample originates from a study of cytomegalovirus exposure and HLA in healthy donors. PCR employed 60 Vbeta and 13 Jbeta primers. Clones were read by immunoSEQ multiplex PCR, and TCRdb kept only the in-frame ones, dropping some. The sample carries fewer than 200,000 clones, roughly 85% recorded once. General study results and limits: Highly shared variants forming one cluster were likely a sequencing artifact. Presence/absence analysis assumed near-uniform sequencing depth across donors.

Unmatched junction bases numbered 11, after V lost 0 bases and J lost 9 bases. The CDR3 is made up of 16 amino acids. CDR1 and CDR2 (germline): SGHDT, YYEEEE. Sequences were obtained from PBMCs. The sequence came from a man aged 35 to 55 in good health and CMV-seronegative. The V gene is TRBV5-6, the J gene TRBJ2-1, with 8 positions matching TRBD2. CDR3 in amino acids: CASSLDLTGTSSEQFF. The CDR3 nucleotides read TGTGCCAGCAGCTTGGACCTAACCGGGACTAGTAGTGAGCAGTTCTTC. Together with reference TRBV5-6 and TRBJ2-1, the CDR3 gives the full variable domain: DAGVTQSPTHLIKTRGQQVTLRCSPKSGHDTVSWYQQALGQGPQFIFQYYEEEERQRGNFPDRFSGHQFPNYSSELNVNALLLGDSALYLCASSLDLTGTSSEQFFGPGTRLTVL.